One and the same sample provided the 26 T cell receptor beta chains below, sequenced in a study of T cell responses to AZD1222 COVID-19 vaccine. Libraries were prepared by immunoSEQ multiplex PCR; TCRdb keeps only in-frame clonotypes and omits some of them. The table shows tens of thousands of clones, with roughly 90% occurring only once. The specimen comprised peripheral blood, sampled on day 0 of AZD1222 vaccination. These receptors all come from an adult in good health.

The CDR3 DNA reads as TGTGCCACCAGCAGAGACAGGGGGGCTGGAAACACCATATATTTT. This sequence encodes CATSRDRGAGNTIYF. This sequence joins TRBV15 and TRBJ1-3; the match to TRBD1 covers 7 bases. This CDR3 is built from 15 residues. Per the germline V gene, CDR1 is LNHNV and CDR2 is YYDKDF (reference sequence). The ends lost 0 bases at V and 2 bases at J; junction bases unmatched: 1. The full variable domain, completed using reference TRBV15 and TRBJ1-3, is DAMVIQNPRYQVTQFGKPVTLSCSQTLNHNVMYWYQQKSSQAPKLLFHYYDKDFNNEADTPDNFQSRRPNTSFCFLDIRSPGLGDTAMYLCATSRDRGAGNTIYFGEGSWLTVV.

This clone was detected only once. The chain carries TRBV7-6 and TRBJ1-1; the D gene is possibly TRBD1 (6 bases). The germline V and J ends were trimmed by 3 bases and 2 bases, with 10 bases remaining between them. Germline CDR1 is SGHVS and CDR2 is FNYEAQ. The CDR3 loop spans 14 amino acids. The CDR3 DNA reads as TGTGCCAGCAGCTTCGGGACAACTAACACTGAAGCTTTCTTT. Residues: CASSFGTTNTEAFF. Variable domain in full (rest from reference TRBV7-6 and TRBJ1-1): GAGVSQSPRYKVTKRGQDVALRCDPISGHVSLYWYRQALGQGPEFLTYFNYEAQQDKSGLPNDRFSAERPEGSISTLTIQRTEQRDSAMYRCASSFGTTNTEAFFGQGTRLTVV.

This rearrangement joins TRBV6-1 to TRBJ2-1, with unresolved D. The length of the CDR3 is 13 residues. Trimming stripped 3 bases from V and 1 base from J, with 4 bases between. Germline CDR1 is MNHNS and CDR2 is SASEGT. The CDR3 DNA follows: TGTGCCAGCAGTGACGCGTCCTACAATGAGCAGTTCTTC. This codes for CASSDASYNEQFF.

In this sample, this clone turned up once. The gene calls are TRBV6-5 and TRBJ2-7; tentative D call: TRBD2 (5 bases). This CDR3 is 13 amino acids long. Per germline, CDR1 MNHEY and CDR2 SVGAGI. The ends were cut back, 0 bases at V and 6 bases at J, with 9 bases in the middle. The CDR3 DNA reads TGTGCCAGCAGTTACTCGGAGGCAGTCGAGCAGTACTTC. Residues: CASSYSEAVEQYF.

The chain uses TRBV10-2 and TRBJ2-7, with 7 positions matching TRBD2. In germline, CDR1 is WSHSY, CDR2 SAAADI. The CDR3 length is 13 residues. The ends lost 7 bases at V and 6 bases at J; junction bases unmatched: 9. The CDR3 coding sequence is TGCGCCAGCACCGAAGGGAGGGCGGGCGAGCAGTACTTC. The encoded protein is CASTEGRAGEQYF.

The CDR3 protein is CATSETAQETQYF. CDR3 DNA sequence: TGTGCCACCAGTGAGACAGCCCAAGAGACCCAGTACTTC. V and J are TRBV24-1 and TRBJ2-5; tentatively, D is TRBD1 (5 bases). The CDR3 is made up of 13 amino acids. The V end was cut by 4 bases, the J end by 1 base, with 6 bases between. Germline V gives CDR1 KGHDR, CDR2 SFDVKD.

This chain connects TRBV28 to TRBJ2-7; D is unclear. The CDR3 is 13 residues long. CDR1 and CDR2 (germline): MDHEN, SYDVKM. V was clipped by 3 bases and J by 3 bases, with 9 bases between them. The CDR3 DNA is TGTGCCAGCAGTTTGAGACTTTACTACGAGCAGTACTTC. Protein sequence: CASSLRLYYEQYF.

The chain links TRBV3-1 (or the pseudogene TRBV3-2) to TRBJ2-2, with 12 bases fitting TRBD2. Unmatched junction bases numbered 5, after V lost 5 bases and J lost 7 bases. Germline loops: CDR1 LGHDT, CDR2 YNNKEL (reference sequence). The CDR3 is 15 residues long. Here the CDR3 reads CASSTSGGLGGELFF. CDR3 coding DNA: TGTGCCAGCAGCACTAGCGGGGGGCTCGGCGGGGAGCTGTTTTTT.

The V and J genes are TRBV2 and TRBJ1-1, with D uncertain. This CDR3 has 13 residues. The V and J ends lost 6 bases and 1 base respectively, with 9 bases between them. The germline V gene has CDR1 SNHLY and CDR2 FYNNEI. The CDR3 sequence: CASSQQWNTEAFF. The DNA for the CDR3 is TGTGCCAGCAGCCAGCAATGGAACACTGAAGCTTTCTTT. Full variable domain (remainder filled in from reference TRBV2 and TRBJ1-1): EPEVTQTPSHQVTQMGQEVILRCVPISNHLYFYWYRQILGQKVEFLVSFYNNEISEKSEIFDDQFSVERPDGSNFTLKIRSTKLEDSAMYFCASSQQWNTEAFFGQGTRLTVV.

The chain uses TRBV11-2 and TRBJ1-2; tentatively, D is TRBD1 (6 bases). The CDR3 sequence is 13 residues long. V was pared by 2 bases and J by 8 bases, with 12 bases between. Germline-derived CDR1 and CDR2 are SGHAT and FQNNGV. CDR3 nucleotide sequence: TGTGCCAGCAGCTTACGGGACAATTACGGCTACACCTTC. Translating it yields CASSLRDNYGYTF.

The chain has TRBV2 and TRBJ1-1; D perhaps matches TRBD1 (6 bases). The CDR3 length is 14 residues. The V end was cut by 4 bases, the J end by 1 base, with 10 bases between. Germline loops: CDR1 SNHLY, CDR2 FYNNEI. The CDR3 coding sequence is TGTGCCAGCAGTGTTGGGGGCAAGAACACTGAAGCTTTCTTT. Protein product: CASSVGGKNTEAFF.

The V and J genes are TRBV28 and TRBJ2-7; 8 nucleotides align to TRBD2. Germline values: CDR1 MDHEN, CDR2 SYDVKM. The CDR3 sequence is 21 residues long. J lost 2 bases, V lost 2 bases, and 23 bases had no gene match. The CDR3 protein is CASSLPTIEIQISGEPYEQYF. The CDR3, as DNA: TGTGCCAGCAGTTTACCTACGATAGAAATTCAGATTAGCGGGGAACCCTACGAGCAGTACTTC.

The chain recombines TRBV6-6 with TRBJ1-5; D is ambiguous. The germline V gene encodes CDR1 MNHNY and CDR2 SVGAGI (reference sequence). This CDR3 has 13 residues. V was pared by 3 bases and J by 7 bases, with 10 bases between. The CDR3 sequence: CASSYMAGQPQHF. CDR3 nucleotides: TGTGCCAGCAGTTATATGGCAGGCCAGCCCCAGCATTTT.

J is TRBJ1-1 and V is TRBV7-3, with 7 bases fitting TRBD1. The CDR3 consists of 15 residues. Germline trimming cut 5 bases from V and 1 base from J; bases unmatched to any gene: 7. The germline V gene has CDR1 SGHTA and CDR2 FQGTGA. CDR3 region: CASSPGTAGNTEAFF. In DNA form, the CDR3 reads TGTGCCAGCAGCCCCGGGACAGCGGGGAACACTGAAGCTTTCTTT.

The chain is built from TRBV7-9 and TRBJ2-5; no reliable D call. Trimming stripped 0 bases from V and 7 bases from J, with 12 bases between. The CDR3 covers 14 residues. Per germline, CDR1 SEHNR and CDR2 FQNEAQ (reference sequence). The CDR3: CASSLASDVGTQYF. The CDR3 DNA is TGTGCCAGCAGCTTAGCGAGCGACGTGGGGACCCAGTACTTC.

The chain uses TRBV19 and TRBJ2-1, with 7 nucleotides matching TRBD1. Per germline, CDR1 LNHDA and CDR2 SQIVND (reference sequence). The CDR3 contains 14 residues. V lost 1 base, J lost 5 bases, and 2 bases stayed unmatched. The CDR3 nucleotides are TGTGCCAGTAGTATAGGAGGGGGCCACAATGAGCAGTTCTTC. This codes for CASSIGGGHNEQFF.

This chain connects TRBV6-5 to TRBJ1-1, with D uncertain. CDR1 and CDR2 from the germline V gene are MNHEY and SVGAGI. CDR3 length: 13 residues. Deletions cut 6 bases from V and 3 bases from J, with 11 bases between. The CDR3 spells CASRPGTHTEAFF. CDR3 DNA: TGTGCCAGCAGACCGGGTACGCACACTGAAGCTTTCTTT.

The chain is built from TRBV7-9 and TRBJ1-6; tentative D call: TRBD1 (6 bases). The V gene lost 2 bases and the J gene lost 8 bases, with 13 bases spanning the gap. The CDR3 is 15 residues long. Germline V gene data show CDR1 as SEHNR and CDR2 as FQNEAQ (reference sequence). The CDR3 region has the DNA TGTGCCAGCAGCTTATGGGGAAAGGGGGATTCACCCCTCCACTTT. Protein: CASSLWGKGDSPLHF.

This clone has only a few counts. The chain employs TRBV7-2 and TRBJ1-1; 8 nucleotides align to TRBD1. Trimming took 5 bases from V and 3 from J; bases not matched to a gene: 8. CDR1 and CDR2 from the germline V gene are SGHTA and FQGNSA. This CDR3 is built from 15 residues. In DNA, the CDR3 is TGTGCCAGCAGCGCCTGGGACAGGTCGCACACTGAAGCTTTCTTT. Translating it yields CASSAWDRSHTEAFF.

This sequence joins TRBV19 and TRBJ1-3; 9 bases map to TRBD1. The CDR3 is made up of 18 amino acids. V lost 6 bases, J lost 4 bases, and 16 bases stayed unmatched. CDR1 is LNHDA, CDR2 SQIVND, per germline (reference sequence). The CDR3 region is CASRSRDRVSRQGNTIYF. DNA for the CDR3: TGTGCCAGTAGGAGCCGGGACAGGGTTTCGCGTCAGGGAAACACCATATATTTT.

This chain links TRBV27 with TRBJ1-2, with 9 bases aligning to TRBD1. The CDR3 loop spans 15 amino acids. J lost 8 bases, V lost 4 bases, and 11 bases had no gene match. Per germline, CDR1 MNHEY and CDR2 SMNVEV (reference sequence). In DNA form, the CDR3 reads TGTGCCAGCAGTTACAAAGCACAGGGGGCGAGGGGCTACACCTTC. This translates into CASSYKAQGARGYTF.

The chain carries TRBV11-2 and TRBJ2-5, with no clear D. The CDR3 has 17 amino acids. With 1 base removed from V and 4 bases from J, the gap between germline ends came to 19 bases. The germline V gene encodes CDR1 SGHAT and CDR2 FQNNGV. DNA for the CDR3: TGTGCCAGCAGCTTAGTGTCGACCTCCGGGCCTTCAGAGACCCAGTACTTC. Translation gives CASSLVSTSGPSETQYF.

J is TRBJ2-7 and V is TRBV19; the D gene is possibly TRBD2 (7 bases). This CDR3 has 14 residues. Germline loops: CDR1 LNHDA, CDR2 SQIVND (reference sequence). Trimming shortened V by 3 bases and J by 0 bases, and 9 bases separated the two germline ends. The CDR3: CASSMAGASYEQYF. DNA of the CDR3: TGTGCCAGTAGTATGGCGGGGGCCTCCTACGAGCAGTACTTC. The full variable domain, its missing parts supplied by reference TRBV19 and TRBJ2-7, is DGGITQSPKYLFRKEGQNVTLSCEQNLNHDAMYWYRQDPGQGLRLIYYSQIVNDFQKGDIAEGYSVSREKKESFPLTVTSAQKNPTAFYLCASSMAGASYEQYFGPGTRLTVT.

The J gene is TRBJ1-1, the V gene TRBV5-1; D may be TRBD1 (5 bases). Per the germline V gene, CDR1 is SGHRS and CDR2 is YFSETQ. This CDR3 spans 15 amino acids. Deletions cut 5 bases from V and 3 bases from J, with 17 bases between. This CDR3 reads CASRLAGQTDTEAFF. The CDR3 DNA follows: TGCGCCAGCAGGCTTGCGGGGCAGACAGACACTGAAGCTTTCTTT.

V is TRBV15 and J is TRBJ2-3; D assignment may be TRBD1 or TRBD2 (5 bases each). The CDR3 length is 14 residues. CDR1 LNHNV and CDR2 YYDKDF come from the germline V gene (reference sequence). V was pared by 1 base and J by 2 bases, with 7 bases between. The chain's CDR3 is CATSRGDHTDTQYF. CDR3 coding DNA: TGTGCCACCAGCAGAGGGGACCACACAGATACGCAGTATTTT.

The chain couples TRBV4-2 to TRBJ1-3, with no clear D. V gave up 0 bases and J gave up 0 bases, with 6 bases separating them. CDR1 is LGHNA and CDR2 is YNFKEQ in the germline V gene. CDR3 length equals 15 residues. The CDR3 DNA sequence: TGTGCCAGCAGCCAAGATGCGGACTCTGGAAACACCATATATTTT. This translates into CASSQDADSGNTIYF.